This T cell receptor (beta chain) stems from a study of T cells after yellow fever vaccination. Study background: Some fractions had low cell numbers, and these were prepared with SMART-Seq v4 Ultra Low Input.

From germline, CDR1 is LGHDT and CDR2 YNNKEL (reference sequence). The V segment lost 4 bases and the J segment 7 bases; nucleotides outside the gene matches: 5. The CDR3 is made up of 14 amino acids. Study results and caveats: Post-booster repertoires contained most primary-vaccination clones again (around 96% CD4, 88% CD8). When the response was secondary, it was weaker but reached its peak faster, day 5 versus 15.

This clonotype was observed many times. The antigen remains unidentified. A process of 5'RACE template switching, which added a universal primer site and UMIs, was used to make TCR cDNA. TCRdb itself ran the 5' RACE reads through MiXCR, one entry per CDR3 protein. The sample records 120,000 or so distinct CDR3 sequences, approximately 14% being singletons. This sequence originates from a young man who received the YFV17D yellow fever vaccine. The genes are TRBV3-1 and TRBJ2-1, with 9 bases identical to TRBD1. Sequencing used CD8+ T cells sorted from PBMCs, obtained 5 days after the yellow fever booster vaccination. The CDR3 bases are TGTGCCAGCAGCCTCACCGGGACAGGGAATGAGCAGTTCTTC. This encodes CASSLTGTGNEQFF.